This section outlines one TCR beta chain sequence together with its context. As yet, its antigen is unknown. The repertoire was sequenced with immunoSEQ multiplex PCR; TCRdb's copy has only in-frame clones and lacks some. The sample lists over 90,000 clones; roughly 94% were seen once. The data derive from a study of cytomegalovirus exposure and HLA in healthy donors. CDR3 length: 12 amino acids. Germline V gene data show CDR1 as SGHNT and CDR2 as YENEEA. Trimming removed 5 bases at V and 8 bases at J, with 12 bases between. General study points: In vitro, a few CMV-associated chains proved specific for CMV antigens. With high specificity and sensitivity, the classifier reportedly diagnosed cytomegalovirus status.

The sample consisted of PBMCs. This chain connects TRBV11-3 to TRBJ1-2; D gene unclear. This sequence was found in a woman in her late teens or twenties in good health and CMV-seronegative. CDR3 loop: CASSKAAPGYTF. The CDR3 nucleotides read TGTGCCAGCAGCAAGGCGGCCCCCGGCTACACCTTC.